In this sample, the clone carrying this TCR beta chain turned up once. Its specificity is unknown. These data come from a study of CD8 T cells in ankylosing spondylitis. Study conclusions and caveats: Existing reports had already noted some motif variants in reactive arthritis synovial fluid and blood. A TCR beta motif made of roughly eight highly homologous variants seemed typical of ankylosing spondylitis blood.

TCRdb passed the 5' RACE reads through MiXCR, listing each CDR3 protein once. The sample lists around 130,000 distinct CDR3 sequences, approximately 17% occurring once. After removal of 0 bases from V and 3 bases from J, the junction contained 8 bases not matched to a gene. CDR3 length equals 17 residues. Germline V CDR1 and CDR2: SGHDN, FVKESK. The rearrangement joins TRBV14 to TRBJ2-7, with 10 bases matching TRBD2. The source of this sequence is a male donor with ankylosing spondylitis. The specimen sequenced was blood, either unsorted or a sorted T cell fraction (not recorded which). This CDR3 reads CASSQEYIGLAVYEQYF. Written as DNA, the CDR3 is TGTGCCAGCAGCCAAGAATATATAGGACTAGCGGTCTACGAGCAGTACTTC.